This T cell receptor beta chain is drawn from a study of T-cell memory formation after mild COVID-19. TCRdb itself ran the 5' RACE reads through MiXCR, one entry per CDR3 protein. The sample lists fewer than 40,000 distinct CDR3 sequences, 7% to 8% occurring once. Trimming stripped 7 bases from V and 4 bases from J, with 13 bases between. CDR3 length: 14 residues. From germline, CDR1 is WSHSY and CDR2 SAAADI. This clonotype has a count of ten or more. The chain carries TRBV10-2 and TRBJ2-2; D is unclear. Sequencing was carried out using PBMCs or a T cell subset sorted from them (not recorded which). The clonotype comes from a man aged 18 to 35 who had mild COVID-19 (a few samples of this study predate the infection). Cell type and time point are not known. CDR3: CASTPDTGTGELFF. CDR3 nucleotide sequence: TGCGCCAGCACCCCTGACACTGGCACCGGGGAGCTGTTTTTT.